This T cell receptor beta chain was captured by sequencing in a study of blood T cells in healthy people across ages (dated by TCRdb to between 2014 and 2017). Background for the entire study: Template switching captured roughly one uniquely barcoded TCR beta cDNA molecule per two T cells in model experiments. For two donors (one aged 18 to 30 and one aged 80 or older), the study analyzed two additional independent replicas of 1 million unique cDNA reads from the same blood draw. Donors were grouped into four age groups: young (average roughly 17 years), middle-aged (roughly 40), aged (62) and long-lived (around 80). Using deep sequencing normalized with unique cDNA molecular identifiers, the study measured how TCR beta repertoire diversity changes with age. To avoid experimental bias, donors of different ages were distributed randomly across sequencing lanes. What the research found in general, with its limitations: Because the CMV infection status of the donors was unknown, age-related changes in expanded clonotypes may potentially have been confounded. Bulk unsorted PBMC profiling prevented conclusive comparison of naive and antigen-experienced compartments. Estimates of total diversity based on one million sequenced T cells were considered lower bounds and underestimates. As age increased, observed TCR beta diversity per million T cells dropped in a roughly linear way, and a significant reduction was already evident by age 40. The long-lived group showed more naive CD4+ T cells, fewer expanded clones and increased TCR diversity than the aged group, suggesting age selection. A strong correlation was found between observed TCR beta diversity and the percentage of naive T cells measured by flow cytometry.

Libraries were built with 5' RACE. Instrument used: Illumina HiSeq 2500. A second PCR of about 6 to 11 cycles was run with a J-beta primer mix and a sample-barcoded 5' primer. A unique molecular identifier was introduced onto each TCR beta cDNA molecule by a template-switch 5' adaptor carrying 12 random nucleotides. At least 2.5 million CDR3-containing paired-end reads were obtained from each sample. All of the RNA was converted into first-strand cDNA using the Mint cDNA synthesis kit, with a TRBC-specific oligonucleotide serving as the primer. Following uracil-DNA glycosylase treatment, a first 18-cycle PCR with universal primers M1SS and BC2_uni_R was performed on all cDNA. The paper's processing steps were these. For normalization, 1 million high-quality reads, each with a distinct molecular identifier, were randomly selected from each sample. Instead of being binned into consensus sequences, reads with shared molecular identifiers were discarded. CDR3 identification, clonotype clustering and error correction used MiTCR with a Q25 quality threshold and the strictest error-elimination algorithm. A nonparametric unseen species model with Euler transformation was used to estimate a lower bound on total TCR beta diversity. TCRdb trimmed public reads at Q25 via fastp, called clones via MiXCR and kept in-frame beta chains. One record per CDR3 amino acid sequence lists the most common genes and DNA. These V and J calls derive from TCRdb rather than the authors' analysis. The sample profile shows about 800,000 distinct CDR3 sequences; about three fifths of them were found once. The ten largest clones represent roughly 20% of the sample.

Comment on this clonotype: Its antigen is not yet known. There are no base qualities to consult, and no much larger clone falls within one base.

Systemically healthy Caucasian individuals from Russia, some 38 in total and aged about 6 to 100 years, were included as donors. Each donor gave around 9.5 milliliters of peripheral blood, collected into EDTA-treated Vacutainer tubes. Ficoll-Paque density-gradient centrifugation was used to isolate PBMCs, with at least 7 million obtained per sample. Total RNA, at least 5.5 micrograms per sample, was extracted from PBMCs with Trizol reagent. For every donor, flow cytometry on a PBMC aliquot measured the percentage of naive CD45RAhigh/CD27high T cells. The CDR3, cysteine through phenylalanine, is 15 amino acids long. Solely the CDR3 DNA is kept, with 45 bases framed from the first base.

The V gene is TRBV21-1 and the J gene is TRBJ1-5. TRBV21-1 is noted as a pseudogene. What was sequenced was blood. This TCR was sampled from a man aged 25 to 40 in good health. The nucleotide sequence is TGTGCCAGCAGCAAAATAGCTTCCAGAAATCAGCCCCAGCATTTT. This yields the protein CASSKIASRNQPQHF.